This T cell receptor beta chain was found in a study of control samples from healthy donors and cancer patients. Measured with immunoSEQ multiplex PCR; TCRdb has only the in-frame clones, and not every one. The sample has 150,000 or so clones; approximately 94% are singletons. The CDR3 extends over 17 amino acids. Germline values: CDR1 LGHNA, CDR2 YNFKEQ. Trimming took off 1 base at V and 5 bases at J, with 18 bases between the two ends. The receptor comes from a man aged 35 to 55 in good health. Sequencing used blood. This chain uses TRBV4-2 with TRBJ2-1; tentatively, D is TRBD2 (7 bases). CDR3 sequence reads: CASSQGPPGGLNNEQFF. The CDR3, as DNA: TGTGCCAGCAGCCAAGGTCCCCCGGGGGGCCTTAACAATGAGCAGTTCTTC.